Listed below are T cell receptor beta chains from one sample, sequenced in a study of response to subunit inactivated influenza vaccine. TCRdb reprocessed the RT-PCR reads with MiXCR, giving one entry per CDR3 protein. The data show a few hundred thousand distinct CDR3 sequences, with roughly 22% seen just once and roughly 10% held by the top ten. The sample here was PBMCs from blood, taken 21 months after vaccination. Source of these receptors: a man aged 50 to 75 who received an inactivated influenza vaccine. The CDR3 runs from the conserved cysteine through the conserved F or W. D genes are given only for firm matches. Clone size is given for some rows only: seen once, a few or many times, or a class if the clone is expanded.

V: TRBV7-9; size: few; J: TRBJ1-1; D: -; DNA: TGTGCCAGTCAGGGCGCAGAACCTGAAGCTTTCTTT; CDR3: CASQGAEPEAFF
V: TRBV2; size: -; J: TRBJ2-7; D: TRBD2; DNA: TGTGCCAGCAGGGGGGACTACTACGAGCAGTACTTC; CDR3: CASRGDYYEQYF
V: TRBV6-1; size: few; J: TRBJ2-1; D: TRBD2; DNA: TGTGCCAGCAGTGCGACTAGCGTCCCCAATGAGCAGTTCTTC; CDR3: CASSATSVPNEQFF
V: TRBV3-1; size: many; J: TRBJ1-1; D: -; DNA: TGTGCCAGCGGCTCGGCGGGGAACACTGAAGCTTTCTTT; CDR3: CASGSAGNTEAFF
V: TRBV24-1; size: -; J: TRBJ1-2; D: -; DNA: TGTGCCACCAGTGACCCTAGGCAGGGAGCTAACTATGGCTACACCTTC; CDR3: CATSDPRQGANYGYTF
V: TRBV19; size: many; J: TRBJ1-4; D: -; DNA: TGTGCCAGTAAGAGTGCGGCTAATGAAAAACTGTTTTTT; CDR3: CASKSAANEKLFF
V: TRBV28; size: few; J: TRBJ1-1; D: -; DNA: TGTGCCAGCAGTCCCCCGGACGGTTGGGGGACTGAAGCTTTCTTT; CDR3: CASSPPDGWGTEAFF
V: TRBV12-3/TRBV12-4; size: -; J: TRBJ1-1; D: -; DNA: TGTGCCAGCAGTATCGTTGGCGTGAACACTGAAGCTTTCTTT; CDR3: CASSIVGVNTEAFF
V: TRBV20-1; size: -; J: TRBJ2-3; D: TRBD2; DNA: TGCAGTGCACCACTAGCGGTTACAGATACGCAGTATTTT; CDR3: CSAPLAVTDTQYF
V: TRBV20-1; size: few; J: TRBJ1-6; D: -; DNA: TGCAGTGCTAGAGATATAACGTCCGGGACATCCTCACCCCTCCACTTT; CDR3: CSARDITSGTSSPLHF
V: TRBV9; size: few; J: TRBJ2-2; D: -; DNA: TGTGCCAGCAGCGGGCCCGACCGGGAGCTGTTTTTT; CDR3: CASSGPDRELFF
V: TRBV6-2/TRBV6-3; size: many; J: TRBJ2-1; D: TRBD2; DNA: TGTGCCAGCAAACTAGCGGGGGCCTACAATGAGCAGTTCTTC; CDR3: CASKLAGAYNEQFF
V: TRBV11-2; size: -; J: TRBJ2-3; D: -; DNA: TGTGCCACAGGACGAGCGAGCACAGATACGCAGTATTTT; CDR3: CATGRASTDTQYF
V: TRBV5-1; size: -; J: TRBJ1-4; D: -; DNA: TGCGCCAGCAGCCCCGGAGACAGGCAGAATGAAAAACTGTTTTTT; CDR3: CASSPGDRQNEKLFF
V: TRBV2; size: -; J: TRBJ2-7; D: TRBD2; DNA: TGTGCCAGCAGGGCCGATAGCGGGGTAGTCTACGAGCAGTACTTC; CDR3: CASRADSGVVYEQYF
V: TRBV3-1; size: -; J: TRBJ1-2; D: -; DNA: TGTGCCAGCAGCCAAGATATACAGACTCCTAACTATGGCTACACCTTC; CDR3: CASSQDIQTPNYGYTF
V: TRBV10-3; size: few; J: TRBJ1-6; D: -; DNA: TGTGCCATCAGGACAGGTGGGGATAATTCACCCCTCCACTTT; CDR3: CAIRTGGDNSPLHF
V: TRBV6-2/TRBV6-3; size: few; J: TRBJ2-1; D: TRBD2; DNA: TGTGCCAGCAGTCGCCCGGCGGGAGGTTCCTACAATGAGCAGTTCTTC; CDR3: CASSRPAGGSYNEQFF
V: TRBV20-1; size: many; J: TRBJ1-5; D: -; DNA: TGCAGTGCTAGAGATTTTAGCCACAGCAATCAGCCCCAGCATTTT; CDR3: CSARDFSHSNQPQHF
V: TRBV7-6; size: -; J: TRBJ1-6; D: -; DNA: TGTGCCAGCAGCCGGGCGGTCAGCTCCTATAATTCACCCCTCCACTTT; CDR3: CASSRAVSSYNSPLHF
V: TRBV6-2/TRBV6-3; size: -; J: TRBJ2-3; D: TRBD2; DNA: TGTGCCAGCAGCCGTAGCGGGACGGAGTATTTT; CDR3: CASSRSGTEYF
V: TRBV6-2/TRBV6-3; size: -; J: TRBJ2-7; D: -; DNA: TGTGCCAGCAGTTACTTCAGGAGCTCCTACGAGCAGTACTTC; CDR3: CASSYFRSSYEQYF
V: TRBV20-1; size: -; J: TRBJ2-1; D: -; DNA: TGCAGTGCTGCTCGGGACCCCAAGGAGCAGTTCTTC; CDR3: CSAARDPKEQFF
V: TRBV3-1; size: -; J: TRBJ2-1; D: TRBD1; DNA: TGTGCCAGCAGCCAAGTCCTTGGACAGGGGGATTACAATGAGCAGTTCTTC; CDR3: CASSQVLGQGDYNEQFF
V: TRBV10-2; size: many; J: TRBJ1-2; D: TRBD1; DNA: TGCGCCAGCAGTCAAGACAGGGCAAGTGGCTACACCTTC; CDR3: CASSQDRASGYTF
V: TRBV28; size: -; J: TRBJ2-7; D: -; DNA: TGTGCCAGCGGTCGGACAGCCACCTACGAGCAGTACTTC; CDR3: CASGRTATYEQYF
V: TRBV27; size: -; J: TRBJ2-1; D: -; DNA: TGTGCCAGCAGTCCGTCAGTGTCTTCCTACAATGAGCAGTTCTTC; CDR3: CASSPSVSSYNEQFF
V: TRBV4-2; size: many; J: TRBJ1-5; D: TRBD1; DNA: TGTGCCAGCAGCGCCACGACAGGGGATAGCAATCAGCCCCAGCATTTT; CDR3: CASSATTGDSNQPQHF
V: TRBV5-1; size: -; J: TRBJ2-3; D: TRBD2; DNA: TGCGCCAGCAGCCCGGGTCTAGCGGGTGCCACAGATACGCAGTATTTT; CDR3: CASSPGLAGATDTQYF
V: TRBV27; size: many; J: TRBJ1-5; D: -; DNA: TGTGCCAGCAGTTTAAGGCCAGGAAATCAGCCCCAGCATTTT; CDR3: CASSLRPGNQPQHF
V: TRBV5-1; size: many; J: TRBJ1-4; D: -; DNA: TGCGCCAGCACCTCCACGGGCGGACAGATTAATGAAAAACTGTTTTTT; CDR3: CASTSTGGQINEKLFF
V: TRBV12-3/TRBV12-4; size: few; J: TRBJ1-2; D: -; DNA: TGTGCCAGCAGTTTATCCGCGGGGGGCGGCGGCTACACCTTC; CDR3: CASSLSAGGGGYTF
V: TRBV30; size: few; J: TRBJ1-5; D: -; DNA: TGTGCCTGGAGTGTACTCGGGAATCAGCCCCAGCATTTT; CDR3: CAWSVLGNQPQHF
V: TRBV27; size: few; J: TRBJ1-6; D: TRBD1; DNA: TGTGCCAGCAGGAGGACAGGGGGCTTTGGGTCCTATAATTCACCCCTCCACTTT; CDR3: CASRRTGGFGSYNSPLHF
V: TRBV6-5; size: few; J: TRBJ1-6; D: -; DNA: TGTGCCAGCAGTTACGGTCATCCCGGGCCCTCACCCCTCCACTTT; CDR3: CASSYGHPGPSPLHF
V: TRBV28; size: few; J: TRBJ1-3; D: -; DNA: TGTGCCAGCAGTTCTCAATACGACAAGCGCACCATATATTTT; CDR3: CASSSQYDKRTIYF
V: TRBV5-1; size: few; J: TRBJ1-2; D: -; DNA: TGCGCCAGCAGCGTACAGGGTGGTGGCTACACCTTC; CDR3: CASSVQGGGYTF
V: TRBV20-1; size: -; J: TRBJ2-4; D: -; DNA: TGCAGTGCTGCAAGTTTCGCCAAAAACATTCAGTACTTC; CDR3: CSAASFAKNIQYF
V: TRBV11-2; size: -; J: TRBJ2-4; D: -; DNA: TGTGCCAGCAGCTTTGGCAGGGGTAGAGACATTCAGTACTTC; CDR3: CASSFGRGRDIQYF
V: TRBV7-8; size: once; J: TRBJ2-7; D: TRBD1; DNA: TGTGCCAGCAGCTTATCGGGACAGGGAGCCTACGAGCAGTACTTC; CDR3: CASSLSGQGAYEQYF
V: TRBV12-3/TRBV12-4; size: few; J: TRBJ2-3; D: -; DNA: TGTGCCAGCAGCCCTGTAATCCCCGGGACTACGCAGTATTTT; CDR3: CASSPVIPGTTQYF
V: TRBV19; size: -; J: TRBJ2-7; D: -; DNA: TGTGCCAGTAGTATAGGTGGGACCCGTACCTACGAGCAGTACTTC; CDR3: CASSIGGTRTYEQYF
V: TRBV14; size: -; J: TRBJ2-1; D: -; DNA: TGTGCCAGCAGCCATCCACGGGACTTAAGCTCCTACAATGAGCAGTTCTTC; CDR3: CASSHPRDLSSYNEQFF
V: TRBV20-1; size: few; J: TRBJ2-1; D: TRBD2; DNA: TGCAGTGCTGAAACTAGCGGGTCCTACAATGAGCAGTTCTTC; CDR3: CSAETSGSYNEQFF
V: TRBV3-1; size: few; J: TRBJ2-7; D: TRBD1; DNA: TGTGCCAGCAGCCTGGGGGACAGTACCTACGAGCAGTACTTC; CDR3: CASSLGDSTYEQYF
V: TRBV4-1; size: -; J: TRBJ2-1; D: -; DNA: TGCGCCAGCAGCCAAGATCCCCGGGGATACAATGAGCAGTTCTTC; CDR3: CASSQDPRGYNEQFF
V: TRBV18; size: -; J: TRBJ1-3; D: -; DNA: TGTGCCAGCTCACCCGCAGGGGAAAACTCTGGAAACACCATATATTTT; CDR3: CASSPAGENSGNTIYF
V: TRBV3-1; size: many; J: TRBJ1-6; D: -; DNA: TGTGCCAGCAGCTCTCCCTTGGGGAGAAATTCACCCCTCCACTTT; CDR3: CASSSPLGRNSPLHF
V: TRBV2; size: few; J: TRBJ1-5; D: TRBD1; DNA: TGTGCCAGCGGAACAACCGACAGGGAGAGGGGTAATCAGCCCCAGCATTTT; CDR3: CASGTTDRERGNQPQHF
V: TRBV7-9; size: -; J: TRBJ2-2; D: -; DNA: TGTGCCAGCAGCTTACCGCCGGGCGGGGAGCTGTTTTTT; CDR3: CASSLPPGGELFF
V: TRBV3-1; size: few; J: TRBJ2-7; D: -; DNA: TGTGCCAGCAGCCAAGATTGGTATATGGAGCAGTACTTC; CDR3: CASSQDWYMEQYF